One T cell receptor (beta chain) is described in this entry. As yet, its antigen is unknown. The data derive from a study of T cell responses to AZD1222 COVID-19 vaccine. Study results and caveats: Regions 160-218 and 743-854 held dominance among vaccine-associated CD4 TCRs, which spanned spike.

The germline V gene encodes CDR1 SGHKS and CDR2 YYEKEE (reference sequence). The CDR3 sequence is 14 residues long. V lost 1 base and J lost 0, with 4 bases in between. This table comes from immunoSEQ multiplex PCR, and its TCRdb copy is limited to in-frame clones, with some not included. Among about 160,000 clones listed, 92% were seen once. The TCR sequence derives from an adult in good health. The chain has TRBV5-5 and TRBJ1-4; D call uncertain. Material: peripheral blood, obtained on day 0 of MenACWY control vaccination. The DNA for the CDR3 is TGTGCCAGCAGCTTGAGGGCAACTAATGAAAAACTGTTTTTT. This sequence encodes CASSLRATNEKLFF.